This is a list of T cell receptor beta chains from one sample in a study of cytomegalovirus exposure and HLA in healthy donors. The table came from immunoSEQ multiplex PCR; TCRdb's copy has only in-frame clones and leaves some out. The sample consists of about 89,000 clones, less than 10% of them appearing once. Sequenced: PBMCs. The receptors originated from a man between 45 and 60 years old in good health and CMV-seropositive. Both conserved end residues are part of each CDR3. The D gene is left open where the match is weak. Rows may omit the clone size; those that give it use once, few, many or a size class.

j_gene,d_gene,v_gene,abundance,len,CDR3aa,CDR3nt
TRBJ2-2,TRBD2,TRBV19,few,21,CASSIRSWASGRRDNTGELFF,TGTGCCAGTAGTATTAGGTCCTGGGCTAGCGGGAGGCGAGATAACACCGGGGAGCTGTTTTTT
TRBJ1-1,NA,TRBV10-3,NA,17,CAISDPWGEEGYTEAFF,TGTGCCATCAGTGACCCTTGGGGGGAGGAAGGGTACACTGAAGCTTTCTTC
TRBJ2-6,NA,TRBV5-1,few,15,CASSLGGSGANVLTF,TGCGCCAGCAGCTTGGGAGGCTCTGGGGCCAACGTCCTGACTTTC
TRBJ2-7,NA,TRBV6-6,few,14,CASSYDTAAYEQYF,TGTGCCAGCAGCTACGACACTGCCGCCTACGAGCAGTACTTC
TRBJ1-2,NA,TRBV29-1,few,14,CSVEGLEGRYGYTF,TGCAGCGTTGAAGGACTGGAGGGGAGGTATGGCTACACCTTC
TRBJ2-5,TRBD1,TRBV19,NA,13,CASSRTGEETQYF,TGTGCCAGTAGTAGGACAGGCGAAGAGACCCAGTACTTC
TRBJ2-5,TRBD2,TRBV9,NA,16,CASSVDTSGTGETQYF,TGTGCCAGCAGCGTGGATACTAGCGGTACTGGGGAGACCCAGTACTTC
TRBJ1-2,NA,TRBV5-4,few,14,CASSLQFTNYGYTF,TGTGCCAGCAGCTTGCAGTTTACTAACTATGGCTACACCTTC
TRBJ2-2,NA,TRBV11-2,few,14,CASTFRQPAGELFF,TGTGCCAGCACCTTTCGACAGCCGGCTGGGGAGCTGTTTTTT
TRBJ2-7,TRBD2,TRBV2,few,15,CASKSASGRSNEQYF,TGTGCCAGCAAGTCCGCTAGCGGGAGATCCAACGAGCAGTACTTC
TRBJ1-3,NA,TRBV2,few,15,CASSEEAASGNTIYF,TGTGCCAGCAGTGAAGAGGCAGCGTCTGGAAACACCATATATTTT
TRBJ2-3,NA,TRBV5-5,NA,13,CASILLETDTQYF,TGTGCCAGCATCCTACTAGAGACTGATACGCAGTATTTT
TRBJ2-7,NA,TRBV29-1,few,10,CSAGSYEQYF,TGCAGCGCAGGGTCCTACGAGCAGTACTTC
TRBJ2-4,NA,TRBV28,NA,14,CASGLSLAKNIQYF,TGTGCCAGCGGCCTTTCTCTAGCCAAAAACATTCAGTACTTC
TRBJ2-1,NA,TRBV7-3,few,16,CASSENVGGDYNEQFF,TGTGCCAGCAGCGAAAATGTGGGAGGTGACTACAATGAGCAGTTCTTC
TRBJ2-7,TRBD2,TRBV7-8,few,15,CASSLYGASGYEQYF,TGTGCCAGCAGCTTATATGGAGCTAGCGGATACGAGCAGTACTTC
TRBJ1-1,NA,TRBV4-1,NA,14,CASSQDSGLTEAFF,TGCGCCAGCAGCCAAGATTCGGGGTTGACTGAAGCTTTCTTT
TRBJ2-5,NA,TRBV19,NA,16,CASSMESGRPKETQYF,TGTGCCAGTAGTATGGAAAGTGGCAGGCCTAAGGAGACCCAGTACTTC
TRBJ2-5,TRBD2,TRBV6-6,few,15,CASSISAGARETQYF,TGTGCCAGCAGTATCTCAGCGGGAGCAAGGGAGACCCAGTACTTC
TRBJ1-1,TRBD1,TRBV9,NA,15,CASSVVPGGAAEAFF,TGTGCCAGCAGCGTAGTTCCAGGGGGCGCGGCTGAAGCTTTCTTT
TRBJ2-7,TRBD2,TRBV27,few,20,CASSSRIGGASGTGGHEQYF,TGTGCCAGCAGCTCCCGAATCGGGGGGGCTAGCGGGACGGGTGGCCACGAGCAGTACTTC
TRBJ2-5,TRBD1,TRBV25-1,few,14,CASSYSPGTGAQYF,TGTGCCAGCAGTTACAGTCCCGGGACAGGGGCCCAGTACTTC
TRBJ1-2,NA,TRBV30,NA,12,CAWSLGLDGYTF,TGTGCCTGGAGTCTGGGCTTAGATGGCTACACCTTC
TRBJ1-4,NA,TRBV6-5,NA,14,CASSYSGRNEKLFF,TGTGCCAGCAGTTACTCGGGGCGGAATGAAAAACTGTTTTTT
TRBJ2-7,NA,TRBV2,few,13,CASRPVSSYEQYF,TGTGCCAGCAGACCCGTGAGCTCCTACGAGCAGTACTTC
TRBJ1-1,TRBD1,TRBV5-1,many,14,CASSLQGVNSEAFF,TGCGCCAGCAGCTTGCAGGGGGTAAACTCTGAAGCTTTCTTT
TRBJ2-6,NA,TRBV30,NA,14,CAWRYLSGANVLTF,TGTGCCTGGAGGTATCTCTCTGGGGCCAACGTCCTGACTTTC
TRBJ1-4,NA,TRBV28,NA,16,CASSLGSGPRNEKLFF,TGTGCCAGCAGTTTAGGTTCTGGGCCTCGTAATGAAAAACTGTTTTTT
TRBJ2-5,NA,TRBV7-9,NA,15,CASSGITGFGETQYF,TGTGCCAGCAGCGGAATTACAGGGTTTGGAGAGACCCAGTACTTC
TRBJ1-4,NA,TRBV9,NA,15,CASSVAPGHSEKLFF,TGTGCCAGCAGCGTAGCCCCGGGACACAGTGAAAAACTGTTTTTT
TRBJ1-2,TRBD1,TRBV28,NA,15,CASSFSAGQGGGYTF,TGTGCCAGCAGTTTCTCTGCCGGCCAGGGGGGCGGCTACACCTTC
TRBJ2-1,TRBD2,TRBV19,NA,14,CATTGRTSGNEQFF,TGTGCCACCACAGGTAGGACTAGCGGCAATGAGCAGTTCTTC
TRBJ1-6,NA,TRBV5-4,NA,15,CASSLDSSYNSPLHF,TGTGCCAGCAGCTTGGACAGCTCCTATAATTCACCCCTCCACTTT
TRBJ1-1,NA,TRBV6-6,few,15,CASTAGGRTNTEAFF,TGTGCCAGCACCGCCGGGGGGCGGACGAACACTGAAGCTTTCTTT
TRBJ2-2,TRBD1,TRBV19,few,15,CASNPRTGYTGELFF,TGTGCCAGTAATCCGCGGACAGGGTACACCGGGGAGCTGTTTTTT
TRBJ2-2,TRBD2,TRBV2,NA,13,CASTSGLTGELFF,TGTGCCAGCACTAGCGGTCTAACCGGGGAGCTGTTTTTT
TRBJ2-3,TRBD2,TRBV19,NA,15,CASKAGGDVTDTQYF,TGTGCCAGTAAGGCGGGAGGGGATGTCACAGATACGCAGTATTTT
TRBJ2-7,NA,TRBV5-1,NA,14,CASSLEPGFDEQYF,TGCGCCAGCAGCTTGGAGCCGGGTTTCGACGAGCAGTACTTC
TRBJ1-5,NA,TRBV27,few,13,CASNTNGGQPQHF,TGTGCCAGCAATACAAATGGCGGACAGCCCCAGCATTTT
TRBJ1-3,NA,TRBV19,few,15,CASSSGQSSGNTIYF,TGTGCCAGTAGTAGTGGACAGAGCTCTGGAAACACCATATATTTT
TRBJ2-4,NA,TRBV28,few,16,CAVCPWDSSNKNIQYF,TGTGCCGTATGCCCCTGGGACTCATCAAATAAAAACATTCAGTACTTC